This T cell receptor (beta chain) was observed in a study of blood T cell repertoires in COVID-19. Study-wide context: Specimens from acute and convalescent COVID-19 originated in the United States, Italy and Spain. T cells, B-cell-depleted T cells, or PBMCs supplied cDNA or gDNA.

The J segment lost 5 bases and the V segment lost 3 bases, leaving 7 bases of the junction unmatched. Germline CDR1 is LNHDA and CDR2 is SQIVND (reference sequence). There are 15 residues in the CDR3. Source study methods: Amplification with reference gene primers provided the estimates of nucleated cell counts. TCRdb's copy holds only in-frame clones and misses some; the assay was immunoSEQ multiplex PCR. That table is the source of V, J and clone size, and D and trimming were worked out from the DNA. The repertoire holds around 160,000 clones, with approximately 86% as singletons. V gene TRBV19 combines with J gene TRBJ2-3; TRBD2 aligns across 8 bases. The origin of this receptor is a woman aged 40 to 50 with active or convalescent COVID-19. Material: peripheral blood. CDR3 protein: CASSIGRSGRDTQYF. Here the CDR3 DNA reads TGTGCCAGTAGTATTGGGAGGAGCGGGAGAGATACGCAGTATTTT.